This T cell receptor (beta chain) originates from a study of cytomegalovirus exposure and HLA in healthy donors. Broader study findings: A later analysis showed TCR association rates differing by HLA locus, peaking at DRB1 and lowest at HLA-C.

Regarding this clone: Its antigen is not identified.

A multiplex PCR was run with 60 Vbeta primers and 13 Jbeta primers. TCRdb's copy holds only in-frame clones and misses some; the assay was immunoSEQ multiplex PCR. This table has approximately 130,000 clones, approximately 89% appearing once. The source is a woman aged 30 to 39 in good health and CMV-seropositive. The source material was PBMCs.

CDR3 sequence reads: CASSLALEGAGELFF. The CDR3 DNA is TGTGCCAGCAGCTTAGCCCTCGAGGGGGCCGGGGAGCTGTTTTTT. The chain couples TRBV11-2 to TRBJ2-2; possible D gene TRBD1, 6 bases. The germline V gene encodes CDR1 SGHAT and CDR2 FQNNGV. Trimming removed 1 base from V and 6 bases from J, with 12 bases in between. This CDR3 region has 15 residues. The whole variable domain, remainder taken from reference TRBV11-2 and TRBJ2-2, is EAGVAQSPRYKIIEKRQSVAFWCNPISGHATLYWYQQILGQGPKLLIQFQNNGVVDDSQLPKDRFSAERLKGVDSTLKIQPAKLEDSAVYLCASSLALEGAGELFFGEGSRLTVL.